This T cell receptor (beta chain) was identified in a study of early T cells in non-severe SARS-CoV-2 infection. General observations from the study: VDJdb matching, biased toward anti-spike CD8 responses, missed private and CD4 specificities.

Per the germline V gene, CDR1 is SQVTM and CDR2 is ANQGSEA. The CDR3 spans 12 residues. V was shortened by 3 bases and J by 1 base, with 6 bases between the two germline ends. Individually, cDNA molecules had unique molecular identifiers attached to them. From the 5' RACE reads, TCRdb called clonotypes with MiXCR, one entry per CDR3 protein. There are roughly 70,000 distinct CDR3 sequences in the sample; around 18% occur only once, and almost 9% lies in the top ten. On this clonotype: Its target is not known.

The rearrangement uses TRBV29-1 and TRBJ1-1, with D perhaps TRBD1 (5 bases). The source was whole blood, collected at baseline. The clonotype originates from an adult who was a healthcare worker with PCR-confirmed SARS-CoV-2 infection or an uninfected control (not recorded which). CDR3 in amino acids: CSVDRENTEAFF. The CDR3 DNA is TGCAGCGTTGACAGGGAGAACACTGAAGCTTTCTTT.